This T cell receptor (beta chain) appears in the sequencing data of a study of blood T cell repertoires in COVID-19. Study-level background: Samples representing acute and convalescent COVID-19 were sourced from the United States, Italy and Spain. T cells, B-cell-depleted T cells, or PBMCs provided the cDNA or gDNA that served as material.

The CDR3 totals 13 residues. The V gene's germline CDR1 is LGHDT and CDR2 YNNKEL (reference sequence). Trimming took 4 bases from V and 2 from J, leaving 8 bases between them. Profiling relied on immunoSEQ multiplex PCR, and the TCRdb table lists in-frame clones only, not all of them. In the table there are 200,000 to 250,000 clones, around 90% of which are singletons. Comment on this clone: Different DNA sequences within this sample yield the same CDR3.

Seattle participants joined during active infection and were tracked over time. The clonotype originates from a man aged 55-75 years with COVID-19, enrolled during active disease. The J gene is TRBJ1-1, the V gene TRBV3-1 (or the pseudogene TRBV3-2), with D perhaps matching TRBD1 (5 bases). Sequencing input: peripheral blood. The CDR3 region has the DNA TGTGCCAGCAGCCCCCAGGGAAACACTGAAGCTTTCTTT. This sequence encodes CASSPQGNTEAFF.